Presented here are 2 T cell receptor beta chains from one specimen sequenced in a study of blood T cells in healthy people across ages. A second PCR of roughly 6 to 12 cycles used a sample-barcoded 5' primer and a J-beta primer mix. One entry per CDR3 protein, called by TCRdb with MiXCR from the 5' RACE reads. The data hold approximately 810,000 distinct CDR3 sequences, with roughly 26% observed a single time. Sequencing was carried out using blood. The origin of the receptors is a woman older than 75 in good health.

CDR3 protein: CSARAVPGRDRSPLHF. CDR3 in DNA: TGCAGTGCTAGAGCGGTCCCCGGACGGGATCGTTCACCCCTCCACTTT. The gene calls are TRBV20-1 and TRBJ1-6; no definite D call. Germline V CDR1 and CDR2: DFQATT, SNEGSKA (reference sequence). The ends were cut back, 1 base at V and 9 bases at J, with 19 bases in the middle. CDR3 length: 16 amino acids.

The chain joins TRBV20-1 to TRBJ2-7; D is possibly TRBD1 (6 bases). CDR1 is DFQATT, CDR2 SNEGSKA, per germline (reference sequence). CDR3 length equals 14 residues. Trimming cost V 3 bases and J 7 bases, with 19 bases left between them. CDR3 sequence reads: CSARFGGGSNEQYF. CDR3 sequence (DNA): TGCAGTGCTAGGTTTGGTGGGGGCTCCAATGAGCAGTACTTC.